The clone carrying this T cell receptor (beta chain) was picked up many times. The authors amplified TCR beta CDR3 regions from RNA transcripts. First-round RT-PCR employed HTBI primers, with a second-round multiplex PCR after it. TCRdb used MiXCR to reprocess the multiplex PCR reads, holding one entry per CDR3 protein. The repertoire holds hundreds of thousands of distinct CDR3 sequences, with 21% as singletons. This sample was included in a study of Graves' ophthalmopathy and Graves' hyperthyroidism. The CDR3 runs 13 residues. With 4 bases removed from V and 5 bases from J, the gap between germline ends came to 15 bases. CDR1 SQVTM and CDR2 ANQGSEA come from the germline V gene.

The V gene is TRBV29-1, the J gene TRBJ2-7; tentative D call: TRBD2 (5 bases). The sequenced material came from peripheral blood. This clonotype was obtained from a woman between 18 and 29 years old with stable Graves' hyperthyroidism. The CDR3 reads CSVGTERNDEQYF. The CDR3, as DNA: TGCAGCGTTGGGACGGAGCGGAACGACGAGCAGTACTTC.